This T cell receptor beta chain stems from a study of OX40 agonist ivuxolimab in advanced cancers. Findings and caveats of the study: Those patients achieving a partial response at 0.1-3.0 mg/kg showed among the lowest clonal expansion. The authors also found low normalized T-cell clonal expansion in some nonresponders.

Profiled with immunoSEQ multiplex PCR; TCRdb holds only in-frame clones, not every one. The profile shows some 96,000 clones, 85% to 95% of them singletons. This CDR3 comprises 19 residues. Germline V CDR1 and CDR2: LGHNA, YSLEER. Trimming removed 4 bases from V and 3 bases from J, with 27 bases in between. For this clone: The antigen is unknown.

The TCR comes from an adult with an advanced solid tumor such as melanoma, head and neck, liver or kidney cancer. This specimen consisted of CD4+ or CD8+ T cells sorted from blood, obtained in a trial of the OX40 agonist ivuxolimab. This rearrangement joins TRBV4-3 to TRBJ1-1, with D perhaps TRBD1 (5 bases). The CDR3 region is CASSRRGDWGPQRHTEAFF. The CDR3 region has the DNA TGCGCCAGCAGCCGAAGGGGTGACTGGGGTCCCCAGAGACACACTGAAGCTTTCTTT.